Following are 16 T cell receptor beta chains from one sample sequenced in a study of blood T cell repertoires in COVID-19. Libraries were prepared by immunoSEQ multiplex PCR; TCRdb keeps only in-frame clonotypes and omits some of them. The top ten hold roughly 6.8% of the sample, which has about 180,000 clones, around four fifths seen once. The material sequenced was peripheral blood. The origin of the receptors is a man aged 70-80 years with active or convalescent COVID-19.

This clone was seen more than once but under ten times. This chain connects TRBV11-2 to TRBJ2-5, with D perhaps matching TRBD2 (5 bases). Trimming removed 6 bases from V and 5 bases from J, with 13 bases in between. The length of the CDR3 is 13 residues. Germline-derived CDR1 and CDR2 are SGHAT and FQNNGV. The CDR3 DNA sequence: TGTGCCAGCAGGTTACTAGGAGGCGAGACCCAGTACTTC. Its translation: CASRLLGGETQYF.

The CDR3 DNA follows: TGTGCCAGCAGCTTACGGAGATCTAGCAATCAGCCCCAGCATTTT. Protein product: CASSLRRSSNQPQHF. This chain links TRBV7-2 with TRBJ1-5, with no clear D. Trimming shortened V by 2 bases and J by 0 bases, and 8 bases separated the two germline ends. The CDR3 has 15 amino acids. Germline V gene data show CDR1 as SGHTA and CDR2 as FQGNSA.

The CDR3 here is CASSRSNQPQHF. The CDR3 DNA reads TGTGCCAGCTCCCGGTCCAATCAGCCCCAGCATTTT. This rearrangement joins TRBV18 to TRBJ1-5; D gene ambiguous. There are 12 residues in the CDR3. Germline V gene lookup returns CDR1 KGHSH and CDR2 LQKENI. V dropped 6 bases and J dropped 3 bases, with 6 bases sitting between them.

The chain couples TRBV15 to TRBJ1-2, with a possible D match to TRBD1 (5 bases). Trimming took 0 bases from V and 1 from J, leaving 12 bases between them. The CDR3 sequence is 16 residues long. Germline CDR1 is LNHNV and CDR2 is YYDKDF (reference sequence). The CDR3 DNA follows: TGTGCCACCAGCAGAGAGCTGGCGGGGGGTAACTATGGCTACACCTTC. Translated, it gives CATSRELAGGNYGYTF.

This clone has a single count. The genes are TRBV2 and TRBJ2-5, with 7 nucleotides matching TRBD1. The CDR3 consists of 15 residues. Unmatched junction bases numbered 6, after V lost 4 bases and J lost 1 base. From germline, CDR1 is SNHLY and CDR2 FYNNEI. The CDR3 DNA reads TGTGCCAGCAGTGCGTGGGACAGATCCCAAGAGACCCAGTACTTC. This gives the protein CASSAWDRSQETQYF.

The chain couples TRBV30 to TRBJ1-4; no reliable D call. Trimming cost V 5 bases and J 0 bases, with 10 bases left between them. The length of the CDR3 is 14 residues. CDR1 GTSNPN and CDR2 SVGIG come from the germline V gene (reference sequence). CDR3 coding DNA: TGTGCCTGGGGATGGGCAGCAACTAATGAAAAACTGTTTTTT. This sequence encodes CAWGWAATNEKLFF.

The chain links TRBV4-2 to TRBJ1-5; 8 bases match TRBD1. J lost 7 bases, V lost 1 base, and 6 bases had no gene match. CDR1 and CDR2 (germline): LGHNA, YNFKEQ. The CDR3 spans 15 residues. In DNA form, the CDR3 reads TGTGCCAGCAGCCAAGCGGACAGGGACGAACAGCCCCAGCATTTT. Residues: CASSQADRDEQPQHF.

This clone was observed a few times. The rearrangement uses TRBV30 and TRBJ1-6; possible D gene TRBD1, 5 bases. CDR1 is GTSNPN, CDR2 SVGIG, per germline (reference sequence). CDR3 size: 14 residues. V was cut by 0 bases and J by 9 bases, with 12 bases left in between. The CDR3 here is CAWSVEGEGSPLHF. CDR3 coding DNA: TGTGCCTGGAGTGTAGAAGGGGAAGGTTCACCCCTCCACTTT.

The chain carries TRBV4-1 and TRBJ2-3; 8 bases match TRBD2. Trimming took 1 base from V and 5 from J; bases not matched to a gene: 17. This CDR3 contains 19 residues. CDR1 MGHRA and CDR2 YSYEKL come from the germline V gene. This chain's CDR3 is CASSQANVVSAGRGDTQYF. The CDR3 DNA follows: TGCGCCAGCAGCCAAGCGAACGTTGTGAGTGCCGGGAGGGGAGATACGCAGTATTTT.

The rearrangement uses TRBV6-5 and TRBJ1-1, with 7 bases fitting TRBD1. The CDR3 runs to 13 residues. Germline lookup yields CDR1 MNHEY and CDR2 SVGAGI. Germline trimming cut 5 bases from V and 10 bases from J; bases unmatched to any gene: 10. CDR3 protein: CASSPPRGVGAFF. In DNA, the CDR3 is TGTGCCAGCAGTCCGCCCAGGGGGGTCGGAGCTTTCTTT.

The chain links TRBV18 to TRBJ1-5; no definite D call. CDR1 KGHSH and CDR2 LQKENI come from the germline V gene. CDR3 length equals 15 residues. V was clipped by 2 bases and J by 3 bases, with 11 bases between them. The DNA of the CDR3 is TGTGCCAGCTCACCAATGGGAGGTCCCAATCAGCCCCAGCATTTT. This codes for CASSPMGGPNQPQHF.

This clone was seen just once. The chain couples TRBV19 to TRBJ1-4; D gene ambiguous. The CDR3 is made up of 15 amino acids. From germline, CDR1 is LNHDA and CDR2 SQIVND (reference sequence). V was trimmed by 1 base and J by 6 bases, leaving 12 bases between them. The CDR3 DNA reads TGTGCCAGTAGTATAGGAGGGAGGACGGATGAAAAACTGTTTTTT. It codes for CASSIGGRTDEKLFF.

The V call is TRBV28, the J call TRBJ2-1; TRBD2 agrees at 8 bases. The length of the CDR3 is 12 residues. V trimming: 4 bases; J trimming: 16 bases; junction bases outside the gene matches: 9. Germline CDR1 and CDR2: MDHEN and SYDVKM. The CDR3 sequence is CASSSTGGGFFF. The DNA of the CDR3 is TGTGCCAGCAGTTCCACCGGGGGGGGATTTTTCTTC.

The chain employs TRBV11-1 and TRBJ2-7, with unresolved D. V lost 4 bases and J 6 bases, leaving 13 bases between the germline ends. This CDR3 is 13 amino acids long. CDR1 is SGHAT and CDR2 is FQDESV in the germline V gene (reference sequence). The CDR3 protein is CASSYSSSSEQYF. The CDR3 DNA reads as TGTGCCAGCAGCTACAGCAGCAGCAGCGAGCAGTACTTC.

This sequence joins TRBV5-8 and TRBJ2-3, with D possibly being TRBD1 (5 bases). The CDR3 spans 14 residues. The V and J ends lost 3 bases and 6 bases respectively, with 14 bases between them. Germline CDR1 and CDR2: SGHTS and YDEGEE. CDR3 coding DNA: TGTGCCAGCAGCTCAAGGACAAGGCCCGATACGCAGTATTTT. This encodes CASSSRTRPDTQYF.

This chain links TRBV6-5 with TRBJ2-2, with no clear D. Trimming took 6 bases from V and 3 from J, leaving 5 bases between them. The germline gives CDR1 MNHEY, CDR2 SVGAGI. The CDR3 contains 12 residues. In DNA, the CDR3 is TGTGCCAGCAGAACTTACACCGGGGAGCTGTTTTTT. It yields the protein CASRTYTGELFF.